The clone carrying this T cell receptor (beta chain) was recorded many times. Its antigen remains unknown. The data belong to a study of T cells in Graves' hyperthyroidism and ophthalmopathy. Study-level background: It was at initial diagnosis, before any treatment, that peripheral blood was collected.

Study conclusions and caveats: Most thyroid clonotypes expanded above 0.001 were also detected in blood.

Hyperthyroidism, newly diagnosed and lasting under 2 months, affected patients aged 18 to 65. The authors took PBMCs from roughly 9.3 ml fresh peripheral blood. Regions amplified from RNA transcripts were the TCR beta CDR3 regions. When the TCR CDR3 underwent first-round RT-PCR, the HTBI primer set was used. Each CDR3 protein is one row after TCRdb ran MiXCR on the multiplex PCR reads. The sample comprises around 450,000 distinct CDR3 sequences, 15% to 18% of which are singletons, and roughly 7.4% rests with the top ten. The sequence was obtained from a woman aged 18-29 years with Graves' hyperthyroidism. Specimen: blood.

Written as DNA, the CDR3 is TGTGCCACCAGTGATACAAGCGGGTCCCGTCCGGATACGCAGTATTTT. This sequence encodes CATSDTSGSRPDTQYF. The J gene is TRBJ2-3, the V gene TRBV24-1; D is possibly TRBD2 (6 bases). Germline assignment: CDR1 KGHDR and CDR2 SFDVKD. The CDR3 is 16 residues long. Trimming cost V 3 bases and J 6 bases, with 18 bases left between them.